Listed here are 30 T cell receptor beta chains from one sample, sequenced in a study of preoperative IRX-2 immunotherapy in early breast cancer. The treatment is: preoperative locoregional IRX-2 cytokine immunotherapy. TCRdb's table, derived via immunoSEQ multiplex PCR, lists solely in-frame clones and lacks some. Here the sample spans 20,000 to 25,000 clones, around 95% being singletons. Sequencing used tumor tissue, obtained after IRX-2 immunotherapy. Receptors were obtained from a human donor with breast cancer.

This clone has only one observation. The chain couples TRBV7-9 to TRBJ2-2; a weak D match, TRBD2 (6 bases). CDR1 is SEHNR and CDR2 is FQNEAQ in the germline V gene (reference sequence). Trimming took 2 bases from V and 3 from J, leaving 10 bases between them. The CDR3 is made up of 15 amino acids. CDR3 protein: CASSLTGADTGELFF. The CDR3 DNA reads TGTGCCAGCAGCTTAACGGGAGCAGACACCGGGGAGCTGTTTTTT.

Here the CDR3 DNA reads TGCGCCAGCAGTGAGTCGACCTATTCGCCACGGACAGGTGGTTACGAGCAGTACTTC. This translates into CASSESTYSPRTGGYEQYF. The V and J genes are TRBV10-1 and TRBJ2-7; TRBD1 agrees at 7 bases. Germline CDR1 WNHNN, CDR2 SYGVQD (reference sequence). V shed 0 bases and J 4 bases; nucleotides not matched to a gene: 18. The CDR3 runs 19 residues.

The chain employs TRBV4-1 and TRBJ2-2; 9 nucleotides line up with TRBD2. CDR3 size: 18 residues. Germline loops: CDR1 MGHRA, CDR2 YSYEKL. V shed 1 base and J 0 bases; nucleotides not matched to a gene: 6. CDR3 nucleotide sequence: TGCGCCAGCAGCCAAGGGCTCCGGACTAGCGCGAACACCGGGGAGCTGTTTTTT. Protein: CASSQGLRTSANTGELFF.

The gene calls are TRBV27 and TRBJ2-5, with no clear D. The CDR3 consists of 16 residues. Per the germline V gene, CDR1 is MNHEY and CDR2 is SMNVEV (reference sequence). V lost 3 bases, J lost 1 base, and 15 bases lay in between. The CDR3 bases are TGTGCCAGCAGTTTTGTGACTGGGATCGGCCAAGAGACCCAGTACTTC. Its translation is CASSFVTGIGQETQYF.

V is TRBV7-9 and J is TRBJ2-7, with 8 bases that match TRBD1. Germline trimming cut 6 bases from V and 4 bases from J; bases unmatched to any gene: 11. CDR1 is SEHNR, CDR2 FQNEAQ, per germline (reference sequence). This CDR3 contains 15 residues. Here the CDR3 reads CASSFRGQGAYEQYF. In nucleotides, the CDR3 is TGTGCCAGCAGTTTTAGGGGGCAGGGGGCATACGAGCAGTACTTC.

The chain employs TRBV18 and TRBJ1-5, with D perhaps TRBD1 (5 bases). Trimming stripped 6 bases from V and 2 bases from J, with 20 bases between. The CDR3 covers 17 residues. Germline CDR1 reads KGHSH; CDR2 reads LQKENI. CDR3 region: CASSKRDLSWGNQPQHF. The CDR3 coding sequence is TGTGCCAGCTCGAAACGGGACCTATCGTGGGGCAATCAGCCCCAGCATTTT.

This clone was seen a single time. This chain connects TRBV6-1 to TRBJ1-1, with 9 bases lining up with TRBD1. V lost 6 bases, J lost 11 bases, and 10 bases stayed unmatched. The CDR3 spans 13 residues. Germline CDR1 is MNHNS and CDR2 is SASEGT. The DNA of the CDR3 is TGTGCCAGCAGCTACGGACAGGGGAGGAAGGCTTTCTTT. As protein: CASSYGQGRKAFF.

The chain employs TRBV10-3 and TRBJ2-7; D is possibly TRBD1 or TRBD2 (6 bases each). The CDR3 is 13 amino acids. V was clipped by 6 bases and J by 5 bases, with 14 bases between them. CDR1 ENHRY and CDR2 SYGVKD come from the germline V gene. The CDR3 reads CAIREGGNDEQYF. The CDR3 region has the DNA TGTGCCATCAGAGAAGGGGGGAACGACGAGCAGTACTTC.

The chain carries TRBV21-1 and TRBJ2-3; TRBD2, the table's D call, lacks a check against the DNA. TRBV21-1 is described as a pseudogene. CDR3 size: 14 residues. CDR3 region: CVLRAGGGPDTQYF. CDR3 nucleotide sequence: TGTGTTTTACGAGCGGGAGGCGGGCCAGATACGCAGTATTTT.

This clone is a singleton in its sample. The junction differs from germline at one of its ends, possibly a read error. V gene TRBV5-8 combines with J gene TRBJ2-5, with TRBD1 matching over 10 bases. This CDR3 contains 15 residues. In germline, CDR1 is SGHTS, CDR2 YDEGEE. CDR3 in amino acids: CASRPLERQGAPVHF. CDR3 DNA: TGTGCCAGCCGACCGTTGGAGAGACAGGGGGCTCCGGTCCACTTC. The full variable domain, with the rest looked up from reference TRBV5-8 and TRBJ2-5, is EAGVTQSPTHLIKTRGQQATLRCSPISGHTSVYWYQQALGLGLQFLLWYDEGEERNRGNFPPRFSGRQFPNYSSELNVNALELEDSALYLCASRPLERQGAPVHFGPGTRLLVL.

The genes are TRBV7-2 and TRBJ2-5, with TRBD2 matching over 10 bases. The CDR3 spans 16 residues. Trimming at V came to 1 base and at J to 4 bases, leaving 6 bases not matched to a gene. Germline V gene lookup returns CDR1 SGHTA and CDR2 FQGNSA. The CDR3 DNA sequence: TGTGCCAGCAGCTTAGTAAAGCGGGGGGGCGCAGAGACCCAGTACTTC. Amino acids: CASSLVKRGGAETQYF.

This clone is a singleton in its sample. The genes are TRBV5-1 and TRBJ2-7; no clear D. This CDR3 is 10 amino acids long. Looked up from germline, CDR1 is SGHRS and CDR2 is YFSETQ. Between the trimmed V and J ends, which lost 2 bases and 5 bases, there was a span of 2 bases. DNA of the CDR3: TGCGCCAGCAGCTTCGACGAGCAGTACTTC. This translates into CASSFDEQYF.

The chain uses TRBV6-6 and TRBJ2-7; TRBD1 aligns across 7 bases. Per germline, CDR1 MNHNY and CDR2 SVGAGI (reference sequence). V trimming: 6 bases; J trimming: 2 bases; junction bases outside the gene matches: 7. The CDR3 length is 14 residues. The CDR3 protein is CASSSGTDPYEQYF. DNA for the CDR3: TGTGCCAGCAGCTCCGGGACAGATCCCTACGAGCAGTACTTC.

V usage is TRBV19 and J usage is TRBJ1-5; tentative D call: TRBD1 (6 bases). With 10 bases removed from V and 4 bases from J, the gap between germline ends came to 20 bases. Germline V CDR1 and CDR2: LNHDA, SQIVND (reference sequence). The CDR3 consists of 15 residues. The CDR3 DNA follows: TGTGCCACCGATGGGGGCAGGCGAACTAATCAGCCCCAGCATTTT. Translated, it gives CATDGGRRTNQPQHF.

The genes are TRBV27 and TRBJ2-7, with TRBD1 identical over 9 bases. This CDR3 spans 14 amino acids. The junction had 4 bases not matched to a gene; V was cut back by 6 bases and J by 1 base. Germline V gene lookup returns CDR1 MNHEY and CDR2 SMNVEV (reference sequence). This CDR3 is CASSYGTGSYEQYF. CDR3 DNA sequence: TGTGCCAGCAGCTACGGGACAGGGTCCTACGAGCAGTACTTC.

The chain combines TRBV18 with TRBJ1-5; TRBD1 matches 8 bases. Germline V lookup: CDR1 KGHSH, CDR2 LQKENI. This CDR3 has 14 amino acids. After removal of 6 bases from V and 4 bases from J, the junction contained 5 bases not matched to a gene. The CDR3 loop is CASSPGGTNQPQHF. The CDR3 region has the DNA TGTGCCAGCTCGCCAGGGGGCACTAATCAGCCCCAGCATTTT.

This chain uses TRBV11-3 with TRBJ1-1, with 8 bases that match TRBD1. CDR3 length: 15 residues. Germline loops: CDR1 SGHNT, CDR2 YENEEA. The junction had 7 bases not matched to a gene; V was cut back by 3 bases and J by 4 bases. Written as DNA, the CDR3 is TGTGCCAGCAGCTTTGGCAGGGGGCATAGCACTGAAGCTTTCTTT. It encodes CASSFGRGHSTEAFF.

In this sample, this clone turned up a few times. The gene calls are TRBV18 and TRBJ1-6, with a possible D match to TRBD1 (5 bases). Germline V gives CDR1 KGHSH, CDR2 LQKENI. V was pared by 1 base and J by 16 bases, with 14 bases between. The CDR3 is made up of 13 amino acids. The CDR3 sequence is CASSPQEGDPLHF. For the CDR3, the DNA is TGTGCCAGCTCACCACAGGAAGGGGATCCTCTCCACTTT.

This clone was seen only once. This rearrangement joins TRBV5-1 to TRBJ2-1; the D is unclear. CDR1 is SGHRS and CDR2 is YFSETQ in the germline V gene. V gave up 1 base and J gave up 6 bases, with 14 bases separating them. The CDR3 consists of 15 residues. CDR3 in DNA: TGCGCCAGCAGCTTGAGGCCCCCCGTAGGCAATGAGCAGTTCTTC. Translated, it gives CASSLRPPVGNEQFF.

V usage is TRBV13 and J usage is TRBJ2-7; 11 positions agree with TRBD1. Germline CDR1 is PRHDT and CDR2 is FYEKMQ (reference sequence). Trimming cost V 0 bases and J 4 bases; bases outside gene matches: 2. This CDR3 contains 15 residues. CDR3 in amino acids: CASSLGGQGAYEQYF. As DNA, the CDR3 is TGTGCCAGCAGCTTAGGCGGACAGGGGGCATACGAGCAGTACTTC.

The V and J genes are TRBV19 and TRBJ1-5; D is ambiguous. The length of the CDR3 is 15 residues. Germline CDR1 reads LNHDA; CDR2 reads SQIVND (reference sequence). V dropped 4 bases and J dropped 3 bases, with 13 bases sitting between them. The CDR3 sequence is CASSTLDGPNQPQHF. CDR3 DNA: TGTGCCAGTAGTACTTTGGACGGACCCAATCAGCCCCAGCATTTT. Based on the CDR3 plus reference TRBV19 and TRBJ1-5, the full variable domain is DGGITQSPKYLFRKEGQNVTLSCEQNLNHDAMYWYRQDPGQGLRLIYYSQIVNDFQKGDIAEGYSVSREKKESFPLTVTSAQKNPTAFYLCASSTLDGPNQPQHFGDGTRLSIL.

This chain connects TRBV19 to TRBJ1-3; maybe TRBD1 (6 bases). V lost 4 bases and J 0 bases, leaving 10 bases between the germline ends. Per the germline V gene, CDR1 is LNHDA and CDR2 is SQIVND (reference sequence). The CDR3 contains 15 residues. CDR3 amino acids: CASSTDRNSGNTIYF. The CDR3 bases are TGTGCCAGTAGTACCGACAGGAACTCTGGAAACACCATATATTTT.

This chain connects TRBV5-6 to TRBJ2-7; D may be TRBD2 (5 bases). Germline-derived CDR1 and CDR2 are SGHDT and YYEEEE. There are 15 residues in the CDR3. Trimming stripped 4 bases from V and 0 bases from J, with 14 bases between. The CDR3 is CASSPPGLTSYEQYF. The CDR3 DNA reads as TGTGCCAGCAGCCCGCCAGGACTGACCTCCTACGAGCAGTACTTC.

This clone is termed medium-sized. The chain is built from TRBV6-4 and TRBJ2-3; 12 nucleotides agree with TRBD2. Germline CDR1 reads MRHNA; CDR2 reads SNTAGT. V lost 4 bases and J lost 2; bases outside the gene matches: 1. The CDR3 loop spans 15 amino acids. CDR3 region: CASSASGGATDTQYF. The DNA of the CDR3 is TGTGCCAGCAGTGCTAGCGGGGGGGCCACAGATACGCAGTATTTT.

The rearrangement links TRBV4-1 to TRBJ2-7; 8 bases are a match to TRBD2. CDR1 and CDR2 (germline): MGHRA, YSYEKL. Trimming at V came to 2 bases and at J to 2 bases, leaving 2 bases not matched to a gene. This CDR3 region has 14 residues. CDR3 DNA sequence: TGCGCCAGCAGCCAATTAGCGGGGACCTACGAGCAGTACTTC. It codes for CASSQLAGTYEQYF.

The chain is built from TRBV4-2 and TRBJ2-3, with 9 nucleotides matching TRBD2. Germline assignment: CDR1 LGHNA and CDR2 YNFKEQ. This CDR3 comprises 19 residues. V trimming: 4 bases; J trimming: 0 bases; junction bases outside the gene matches: 14. CDR3 DNA: TGTGCCAGCAGCCTTAGGGGCCGGCTAGCGGGGCTAAGCACAGATACGCAGTATTTT. Protein product: CASSLRGRLAGLSTDTQYF.

The chain uses TRBV6-5 and TRBJ2-7; possible D gene TRBD2, 6 bases. Per germline, CDR1 MNHEY and CDR2 SVGAGI. Trimming stripped 5 bases from V and 1 base from J, with 15 bases between. The CDR3 extends over 15 amino acids. CDR3 amino acids: CASSPYSGGSYEQYF. In DNA, the CDR3 is TGTGCCAGCAGTCCTTACAGTGGAGGGTCCTACGAGCAGTACTTC.

The V and J genes are TRBV4-1 and TRBJ2-7; TRBD1 is a possible D gene (5 bases). Germline V gene lookup returns CDR1 MGHRA and CDR2 YSYEKL. The CDR3 covers 15 residues. Trimming took off 0 bases at V and 0 bases at J, with 9 bases between the two ends. CDR3 nucleotides: TGCGCCAGCAGCCAAGATAGACAGAGCTCCTACGAGCAGTACTTC. This codes for CASSQDRQSSYEQYF.

The chain recombines TRBV2 with TRBJ2-4; D gene unclear. The germline CDR1 and CDR2 sequences are SNHLY and FYNNEI. V lost 4 bases and J lost 0, with 10 bases in between. CDR3 size: 15 residues. The CDR3 DNA reads TGTGCCAGCAGTGTTGAATCTCTAGCCAAAAACATTCAGTACTTC. Translation: CASSVESLAKNIQYF.

This chain uses TRBV7-3 with TRBJ2-3; D perhaps matches TRBD2 (6 bases). The CDR3 sequence is 14 residues long. The germline gives CDR1 SGHTA, CDR2 FQGTGA. V lost 6 bases and J lost 4, with 14 bases in between. The CDR3 DNA follows: TGTGCCAGCAGATTGTACGGGGAGGCAGATACGCAGTATTTT. Encoded protein: CASRLYGEADTQYF.